This entry is about one TCR beta chain. Its matching antigen is unknown. The PCR ran on 60 Vbeta and 13 Jbeta primers. Repertoires were generated with immunoSEQ multiplex PCR, while TCRdb's copy carries only in-frame clones and drops some. The sample consists of about 160,000 clones, about 81% of them appearing once. The data originate from a study of cytomegalovirus exposure and HLA in healthy donors. Study-wide points: About 90% or about 30% of the time was how often most TCR beta V segments were productive, according to an earlier analysis.

Germline V gives CDR1 PRHDT, CDR2 FYEKMQ (reference sequence). Trimming took 4 bases from V and 2 from J; bases not matched to a gene: 5. CDR3 length equals 16 residues. The specimen was PBMCs. The sequence derives from a girl between 5 and 17 years old in good health and CMV-seropositive. The chain recombines TRBV13 with TRBJ1-5; 10 bases match TRBD1. In DNA, the CDR3 is TGTGCCAGCAGCTCCGCCGGGACAGGGGGCAATCAGCCCCAGCATTTT. As protein: CASSSAGTGGNQPQHF.